This entry is about one TCR beta chain. It lacks a known antigen. Base qualities are not at hand, and no much larger clone is one base apart. In the germline V gene, CDR1 corresponds to MRHNA and CDR2 to SNTAGT. The cysteine opens and the phenylalanine closes a CDR3 of 15 amino acids. Only the CDR3 part of the read is kept: 45 bases, read in frame from the first base. Unmatched junction bases come to 1, with V trimmed by 2 bases and J by 4 bases. This entry belongs to a study of blood T cell repertoires in COVID-19 (TCRdb year 2020). For context, the study as a whole: The collaborator samples originated in the United States, Italy and Spain and spanned the acute and convalescent phases of COVID-19. Samples came from the ongoing ImmuneRACE study (first 160 participants) plus 1,254 subjects from 6 global collaborators. The material from the prospective study consisted of cDNA or gDNA derived from T cells, B-cell-depleted T cells, or PBMCs. Where HLA class I and class II types were available, the types were taken from metadata supplied by the sample provider, not from assay-based typing. The sample metadata nearly always contained a de-identified subject ID, COVID-19 status, age in years and sex. Subjects who had been exposed to COVID-19, were actively infected with it, or had recovered from it provided the deeply sampled blood TCRbeta repertoires that made up the dataset. A freely available public database, intended as a resource for researchers studying the immune response to SARS-CoV-2, is where the repertoires were released. The paper's findings and limits, for the study overall: The amount of clinical and demographic metadata varied by source and participant and was provided uncurated.

The immunoSEQ Assay, a bias-controlled multiplex PCR, was used to amplify TCRbeta CDR3 regions from genomic DNA. The authors' analysis ran thus. The number of nucleated cells in each sample was estimated by amplification of reference gene primers within the assay. To quantify the absolute abundance of each unique TCRbeta CDR3 rearrangement, sequence reads were collapsed and filtered. For each sample, productive Simpson clonality was calculated as the square root of Simpson's diversity index over productive rearrangements. Here the immuneACCESS table is served through TCRdb, limited to in-frame sequences with V and J called. Missing clones are a known gap in these copies; in checked studies unresolved V genes cover under half, and the rest lacks a known reason. The DNA gave D and trimming, while V, J and clone size come from that table. This sample has 150,000 to 160,000 clones in its table, and 75% to 90% of those were observed once. The biggest ten clones account for 15% of the sample.

The collaborating institutions used their own protocols to collect whole blood in K2EDTA tubes. For TCRbeta analysis, collaborators shipped samples in one of three forms: frozen whole blood, isolated PBMCs, or DNA extracted from either of those sample types. Sequencing used peripheral blood. The sequence joins TRBV6-4 to TRBJ2-1; 11 central bases correspond to TRBD2. This clonotype originated in a woman aged 35 to 49 with acute or convalescent COVID-19. The sequence in DNA is TGTGCCAGCAGTGACGGGACTAGCGGTTACAATGAGCAGTTCTTC. Translated, it reads CASSDGTSGYNEQFF.